The 25 T cell receptor beta chains listed next were all sequenced from one sample in a study of T cells after yellow fever vaccination. TCRdb re-analysed the 5' RACE reads in MiXCR, keeping a single row per CDR3 protein. This sample has some 300,000 distinct CDR3 sequences, with approximately 10% found just once. The sample in question was CD4+ T cells sorted from PBMCs, obtained 5 days after the yellow fever booster vaccination. The source is a man between 18 and 29 years old who received the YFV17D yellow fever vaccine.

This clonotype was detected ten times or more. The chain couples TRBV7-9 to TRBJ2-5; 7 bases match TRBD1. Per the germline V gene, CDR1 is SEHNR and CDR2 is FQNEAQ (reference sequence). The CDR3 covers 17 residues. V lost 5 bases, J lost 0 bases, and 12 bases stayed unmatched. The CDR3 loop reads CASSTPIQTGYQETQYF. The CDR3 region has the DNA TGTGCCAGCAGCACCCCCATCCAGACAGGGTACCAAGAGACCCAGTACTTC.

This clonotype was detected a few times. This chain joins TRBV6-6 and TRBJ2-5, with D possibly matching TRBD2 (5 bases). Trimming removed 6 bases from V and 5 bases from J, with 10 bases in between. The CDR3 runs 12 residues. Germline V gives CDR1 MNHNY, CDR2 SVGAGI (reference sequence). The chain's CDR3 is CASREPGETQYF. DNA of the CDR3: TGTGCCAGCAGGGAGCCGGGGGAGACCCAGTACTTC.

The V and J genes are TRBV6-1 and TRBJ2-6; maybe TRBD2 (6 bases). CDR1 and CDR2 (germline): MNHNS, SASEGT. The CDR3 totals 16 residues. Trimming took off 6 bases at V and 0 bases at J, with 12 bases between the two ends. CDR3 region: CASSPLGGSGANVLTF. The DNA of the CDR3 is TGTGCCAGCAGCCCCCTCGGGGGCTCTGGGGCCAACGTCCTGACTTTC.

Many counts were recorded for this clonotype. The chain links TRBV28 to TRBJ2-7; 7 nucleotides match TRBD1. This CDR3 is 13 amino acids long. Trimming took 5 bases from V and 3 from J; bases not matched to a gene: 4. Germline V gives CDR1 MDHEN, CDR2 SYDVKM. The CDR3 sequence is CASSGGQNYEQYF. Here the CDR3 DNA reads TGTGCCAGCAGTGGGGGACAGAACTACGAGCAGTACTTC.

V usage is TRBV7-2 and J usage is TRBJ1-5; 11 nucleotides match TRBD1. The junction had 9 bases not matched to a gene; V was cut back by 6 bases and J by 11 bases. The CDR3 is 14 residues long. CDR1 and CDR2 from the germline V gene are SGHTA and FQGNSA. CDR3 in amino acids: CASSRDRGARAQHF. CDR3 DNA sequence: TGTGCCAGCAGTAGGGACAGGGGGGCTAGGGCCCAGCATTTT.

This clonotype occurred a few times. This rearrangement joins TRBV20-1 to TRBJ1-5; the D gene is possibly TRBD1 (6 bases). The CDR3 is 15 residues long. Trimming shortened V by 4 bases and J by 0 bases, and 13 bases separated the two germline ends. Germline CDR1 and CDR2: DFQATT and SNEGSKA (reference sequence). Here the CDR3 reads CSANTGPYSNQPQHF. CDR3 nucleotides: TGCAGTGCTAATACAGGGCCCTATAGCAATCAGCCCCAGCATTTT.

This clonotype appeared a few times. The chain links TRBV6-5 to TRBJ2-1; TRBD2 matches 7 bases. This CDR3 contains 14 residues. CDR1 MNHEY and CDR2 SVGAGI come from the germline V gene. J gave up 3 bases and V 2 bases, and 1 base lay outside the gene matches. The CDR3 DNA sequence: TGTGCCAGCAGTTACACGGGGGGCTACAATGAGCAGTTCTTC. Its translation is CASSYTGGYNEQFF.

This clonotype occurred a few times. The chain employs TRBV5-1 and TRBJ1-1, with D uncertain. The germline V gene encodes CDR1 SGHRS and CDR2 YFSETQ. This CDR3 is 12 amino acids long. Trimming cost V 0 bases and J 6 bases, with 6 bases left between them. CDR3 in amino acids: CASSLDGPEAFF. The DNA of the CDR3 is TGCGCCAGCAGCTTGGACGGCCCTGAAGCTTTCTTT.

The sample holds many counts of this clonotype. The J gene is TRBJ1-1, the V gene TRBV20-1, with 7 nucleotides matching TRBD1. The length of the CDR3 is 14 residues. V shed 3 bases and J 2 bases; nucleotides not matched to a gene: 6. Germline lookup yields CDR1 DFQATT and CDR2 SNEGSKA (reference sequence). The CDR3 reads CSARPGGINTEAFF. The CDR3 bases are TGCAGTGCTAGGCCAGGGGGGATCAACACTGAAGCTTTCTTT.

The chain links TRBV20-1 to TRBJ1-5; D may be TRBD1 (5 bases). CDR1 and CDR2 from the germline V gene are DFQATT and SNEGSKA (reference sequence). This CDR3 is built from 14 residues. V dropped 4 bases and J dropped 5 bases, with 15 bases sitting between them. CDR3 loop: CSAKAGVKHQPQHF. DNA for the CDR3: TGCAGTGCTAAGGCGGGGGTGAAGCATCAGCCCCAGCATTTT.

As for this clonotype: A read error may account for a junction end that differs from germline. The chain uses TRBV6-4 and TRBJ2-3; unclear D gene. This CDR3 is 15 amino acids long. Germline V gene data show CDR1 as MRHNA and CDR2 as SNTAGT. CDR3 DNA sequence: TGTGTCAGCAGTGACCGGCCATCTGGCACAGATACGCAGTATTTT. It encodes CVSSDRPSGTDTQYF.

This chain links TRBV19 with TRBJ2-2; D unresolved. The CDR3 is 13 amino acids. Germline CDR1 LNHDA, CDR2 SQIVND (reference sequence). The V end was cut by 9 bases, the J end by 0 bases, with 8 bases between. CDR3 protein: CASEHTNTGELFF. The CDR3 nucleotides are TGTGCCAGCGAACACACGAACACCGGGGAGCTGTTTTTT.

This clonotype turned up a few times. The chain joins TRBV6-1 to TRBJ2-1, with D possibly TRBD1 on 7 matching bases. CDR1 is MNHNS, CDR2 SASEGT, per germline. CDR3 length: 13 residues. V lost 11 bases and J lost 4, with 15 bases in between. The CDR3 bases are TGTGCCGGAAACAGGGGACTGTACAATGAGCAGTTCTTC. Its protein product is CAGNRGLYNEQFF.

This clonotype turned up a few times. The chain employs TRBV29-1 and TRBJ2-1; TRBD1 aligns across 9 bases. The trim removed 8 bases at V and 2 bases at J, leaving 4 bases unmatched. Per germline, CDR1 SQVTM and CDR2 ANQGSEA. CDR3 length: 13 amino acids. The DNA of the CDR3 is TGCAGCACCCGGGACAGGGCCTACAATGAGCAGTTCTTC. Translating it yields CSTRDRAYNEQFF.

This clonotype was recorded at least ten times. The chain couples TRBV7-9 to TRBJ2-1; maybe TRBD1 (6 bases). Between the trimmed V and J ends, which lost 5 bases and 0 bases, there was a span of 11 bases. CDR1 is SEHNR, CDR2 FQNEAQ, per germline (reference sequence). The CDR3 contains 15 residues. For the CDR3, the DNA is TGTGCCAGCAGCGAGGACAGAAGCTCCTACAATGAGCAGTTCTTC. Translating gives CASSEDRSSYNEQFF. The full variable domain, rest sourced from reference TRBV7-9 and TRBJ2-1, is DTGVSQNPRHKITKRGQNVTFRCDPISEHNRLYWYRQTLGQGPEFLTYFQNEAQLEKSRLLSDRFSAERPKGSFSTLEIQRTEQGDSAMYLCASSEDRSSYNEQFFGPGTRLTVL.

The chain's CDR3 is CASSQEKGDTQYF. The DNA of the CDR3 is TGTGCCAGCAGCCAAGAAAAAGGGGATACGCAGTATTTT. The rearrangement uses TRBV4-2 and TRBJ2-3; no reliable D call. The V gene lost 0 bases and the J gene lost 6 bases, with 7 bases spanning the gap. The germline gives CDR1 LGHNA, CDR2 YNFKEQ. This CDR3 has 13 residues.

This chain links TRBV5-1 with TRBJ1-1; TRBD1 matches 9 bases. CDR1 SGHRS and CDR2 YFSETQ come from the germline V gene. CDR3 size: 16 residues. The V gene end was trimmed by 4 bases and the J gene end by 0 bases; junction bases not matched to a gene: 7. CDR3 bases: TGCGCCAGCAGCCCCGGACAGGGGATGATGAACACTGAAGCTTTCTTT. Protein sequence: CASSPGQGMMNTEAFF.

This chain joins TRBV4-1 and TRBJ2-3, with TRBD2 matching over 8 bases. This CDR3 is built from 23 residues. Germline V lookup: CDR1 MGHRA, CDR2 YSYEKL. V lost 1 base and J lost 4; bases outside the gene matches: 28. CDR3 region: CASSQVGDMFGRGWSGLSDTQYF. DNA of the CDR3: TGCGCCAGCAGCCAAGTGGGGGACATGTTCGGGAGGGGTTGGTCTGGTTTGTCAGATACGCAGTATTTT.

This clonotype has a handful of counts. The V and J genes are TRBV18 and TRBJ2-1; 7 nucleotides match TRBD2. CDR3 length: 18 amino acids. The germline CDR1 and CDR2 sequences are KGHSH and LQKENI. The V and J ends lost 1 base and 0 bases, in that order; junction bases with no gene match: 9. CDR3 coding DNA: TGTGCCAGCTCACCACAGGCGGGGGATACGAGCTCCTACAATGAGCAGTTCTTC. As protein: CASSPQAGDTSSYNEQFF.

In its sample, this clonotype was seen a few times. This sequence joins TRBV7-2 and TRBJ2-1; 9 bases fit TRBD2. There are 12 residues in the CDR3. J gave up 13 bases and V 0 bases, and 1 base lay outside the gene matches. The germline CDR1 and CDR2 sequences are SGHTA and FQGNSA. CDR3 DNA sequence: TGTGCCAGCAGCTTAGCGGGACTAGCTCAGTTCTTC. It codes for CASSLAGLAQFF. Full variable domain (remainder filled in from reference TRBV7-2 and TRBJ2-1): GAGVSQSPSNKVTEKGKDVELRCDPISGHTALYWYRQSLGQGLEFLIYFQGNSAPDKSGLPSDRFSAERTGGSVSTLTIQRTQQEDSAVYLCASSLAGLAQFFGPGTRLTVL.

This clonotype was counted at least ten times. This chain uses TRBV10-3 with TRBJ2-7, with D perhaps matching TRBD1 or TRBD2 (5 bases each). V was cut by 1 base and J by 0 bases, with 10 bases left in between. The CDR3 has 15 amino acids. Germline-derived CDR1 and CDR2 are ENHRY and SYGVKD. The CDR3 DNA reads TGTGCCATCAGTGAGTACTCAGGGAGCTCCTACGAGCAGTACTTC. It encodes CAISEYSGSSYEQYF.

The rearrangement uses TRBV20-1 and TRBJ2-7; 10 bases are shared with TRBD1. The germline V gene has CDR1 DFQATT and CDR2 SNEGSKA (reference sequence). The CDR3 extends over 12 amino acids. V was pared by 6 bases and J by 4 bases, with 3 bases of the junction left unmatched. The CDR3 sequence is CSAPGQGYEQYV. The CDR3, as DNA: TGCAGTGCCCCGGGACAGGGGTACGAGCAGTACGTC.

This clonotype was seen many times. The gene calls are TRBV6-2 or TRBV6-3 and TRBJ2-1; TRBD2 matches 13 bases. The CDR3 contains 15 residues. With 5 bases clipped from V and 5 bases from J, the junction kept 3 bases outside the gene matches. The germline V gene has CDR1 MNHEY and CDR2 SVGEGT. The CDR3 sequence is CASSKGTSGNNEQFF. The CDR3 DNA follows: TGTGCCAGCAGTAAAGGGACTAGCGGGAACAATGAGCAGTTCTTC.

This clonotype was observed a few times. This chain uses TRBV5-1 with TRBJ2-2, with no clear D. This CDR3 contains 18 residues. Germline-derived CDR1 and CDR2 are SGHRS and YFSETQ. V shed 1 base and J shed 2 bases, with 18 bases lying between them. CDR3 sequence: CASSLRPGGGTNTGELFF. CDR3 bases: TGCGCCAGCAGCTTGAGGCCGGGCGGCGGAACCAACACCGGGGAGCTGTTTTTT.

This clonotype was seen a handful of times. J is TRBJ1-1 and V is TRBV4-3, with D perhaps matching TRBD1 (5 bases). Germline V gene lookup returns CDR1 LGHNA and CDR2 YSLEER. The CDR3 sequence is 14 residues long. V was shortened by 1 base and J by 5 bases, with 11 bases between the two germline ends. The CDR3 reads CASSQGRDRTEAFF. The CDR3 nucleotides are TGCGCCAGCAGCCAAGGCAGGGATCGGACTGAAGCTTTCTTT.